The 3 T cell receptor beta chains listed next were all sequenced from one sample in a study of OX40 agonist ivuxolimab in advanced cancers. Sequencing used immunoSEQ multiplex PCR; TCRdb keeps in-frame clones, though not all of them. The sample holds more than 55,000 clones; roughly 80% are singletons and the top ten take roughly 4%. Sequencing was performed on CD4+ or CD8+ T cells sorted from blood, taken in a trial of the OX40 agonist ivuxolimab. The receptors come from an adult with an advanced solid tumor such as melanoma, head and neck, liver or kidney cancer.

This chain's CDR3 is CASSPNTGGSEKLFF. CDR3 in DNA: TGTGCCAGCTCGCCGAACACAGGGGGCAGTGAAAAACTGTTTTTT. The rearrangement joins TRBV18 to TRBJ1-4; TRBD1 agrees at 9 bases. Germline V gene sequence: CDR1 KGHSH, CDR2 LQKENI. The CDR3 is 15 amino acids. V dropped 6 bases and J dropped 7; count of bases not matched to a gene: 9.

The chain joins TRBV9 to TRBJ1-3; 9 nucleotides agree with TRBD1. With 4 bases clipped from V and 0 bases from J, the junction kept 8 bases outside the gene matches. Germline values: CDR1 SGDLS, CDR2 YYNGEE. The CDR3 extends over 17 amino acids. The DNA of the CDR3 is TGTGCCAGCAGCCCAACGGGACAGGGATACTCTGGAAACACCATATATTTT. Translating gives CASSPTGQGYSGNTIYF.

The rearrangement uses TRBV11-3 and TRBJ2-3; weak D call: TRBD2 (6 bases). Germline V gives CDR1 SGHNT, CDR2 YENEEA. Trimming took off 5 bases at V and 0 bases at J, with 18 bases between the two ends. The CDR3 is made up of 17 amino acids. CDR3: CASSPRASAISTDTQYF. CDR3 DNA sequence: TGTGCCAGCAGCCCCCGGGCTAGCGCAATAAGCACAGATACGCAGTATTTT.